These T cell receptor beta chains were read from a single sample in a study of blood T cell repertoires in COVID-19. Sequencing used immunoSEQ multiplex PCR; TCRdb keeps in-frame clones, though not all of them. The profile shows some 80,000 clones, roughly 80% of them singletons. Sequenced sample: peripheral blood. These receptors all stem from a woman in her seventies with acute or convalescent COVID-19. Both conserved end residues are part of each CDR3. D genes are given only for firm matches. Size tells how often a clone was seen (once, few, many) or the class of an expanded clone, and some rows leave it out.

V	D	size	J	DNA	CDR3
TRBV20-1	TRBD2	.	TRBJ2-7	TGCAGTGCGGACCTAGCGGCCGAGCAGTACTTC	CSADLAAEQYF
TRBV18	.	.	TRBJ1-5	TGTGCCAGCTCACCACCTCTCCCAGGGGTTCCACAATACACATCGAGCAATCAGCCCCAGCATTTT	CASSPPLPGVPQYTSSNQPQHF
TRBV19	.	.	TRBJ2-5	TGTGCCACGGCGGCTAATGTTAAAGAGACCCAGTACTTC	CATAANVKETQYF
TRBV27	TRBD1	.	TRBJ2-5	TGTGCCAGCAGTGGGGCTCGACAGGGGCTAGAGACCCAGTACTTC	CASSGARQGLETQYF
TRBV5-4	TRBD1	.	TRBJ2-5	TGTGCCAGCAGCTTGAACAGGGGCTGGGAGACCCAGTACTTC	CASSLNRGWETQYF
TRBV29-1	TRBD2	.	TRBJ2-5	TGCAGCGTTGAAAGAGGCCTAGCGGGGTCTAACGGGGAGACCCAGTACTTC	CSVERGLAGSNGETQYF
TRBV19	.	.	TRBJ1-2	TGTGCCAGTAGTACCGGGGACGGAGGGTTGGGCACCTTC	CASSTGDGGLGTF
TRBV10-2	.	.	TRBJ1-6	TGCGCCAGCAGTGAGGGCGGACAGCATTCACCCCTCCACTTT	CASSEGGQHSPLHF
TRBV19	.	.	TRBJ1-5	TGTGCCACTCAAACGGGGGGTTCCAATCAGCCCCAGCATTTT	CATQTGGSNQPQHF
TRBV19	TRBD1	.	TRBJ1-5	TGTGCCAGTAGTGTAGGACAGGGCTCATATAGCAATCAGCCCCAGCATTTT	CASSVGQGSYSNQPQHF
TRBV9	.	.	TRBJ2-1	TGTGCCAGCAGCGTAGGAGGAGGAGAATTCGGCAATGAGCAGTTCTTC	CASSVGGGEFGNEQFF
TRBV20-1	.	few	TRBJ2-1	TGCAGTGCTAGTATGCAGACCTACAATGAGCAGTTCTTC	CSASMQTYNEQFF
TRBV27	TRBD1	.	TRBJ2-1	TGTGCCAGCAGTTGGGGACAGGTTCTAAATGAGCAGTTCTTC	CASSWGQVLNEQFF
TRBV19	.	.	TRBJ1-5	TGTGCCAGTAGTACCCAGGGGATTAGCAATCAGCCCCAGCATTTT	CASSTQGISNQPQHF
TRBV10-2	TRBD2	.	TRBJ2-1	TGCGCCAGTACTAGCGACTCCTACAATGAGCAGTTCTTC	CASTSDSYNEQFF
TRBV19	TRBD1	.	TRBJ2-7	TGTGCCAGTAGTTTAAACCCCGGACAGGTTTTATGGGGGGAGCAGTACTTC	CASSLNPGQVLWGEQYF
TRBV7-7	.	.	TRBJ1-3	TGTGCCAGCAGCTTTGGGCCGGGAAACACCATATATTTT	CASSFGPGNTIYF
TRBV18	.	.	TRBJ2-2	TGTGCCAGCTCACTCCTTACAGGACAAAACACCGGGGAGCTGTTTTTT	CASSLLTGQNTGELFF